This T cell receptor beta chain is from a study of T cell responses to AZD1222 COVID-19 vaccine. Study at large: Second doses at about 4 or about 12 weeks were pooled.

Trimming shortened V by 7 bases and J by 3 bases, and 12 bases separated the two germline ends. The CDR3 sequence is 13 residues long. Germline lookup yields CDR1 SEHNR and CDR2 FQNEAQ (reference sequence). Study findings and constraints: Spike-specific TCR breadth rose after two AZD1222 doses, and depth rose as well. The study reported that nearly half of spike-specific TCRs target unmutated variant regions. Repertoire samples came only from after the peak T cell response.

As for this clone: Its antigen is currently unknown.

Here immunoSEQ multiplex PCR was the method, and the copy in TCRdb shows in-frame clones only, minus some. The profile shows about 83,000 clones, 86% of them singletons. The clonotype originates from an adult in good health. The sequences come from peripheral blood, collected on day 0 of AZD1222 vaccination. The chain carries TRBV7-9 and TRBJ1-1; D is unclear. CDR3 amino acids: CASTLQRDTEAFF. The DNA for the CDR3 is TGTGCCAGCACACTCCAGAGAGACACTGAAGCTTTCTTT. Supplemented by reference TRBV7-9 and TRBJ1-1, the full variable domain reads DTGVSQNPRHKITKRGQNVTFRCDPISEHNRLYWYRQTLGQGPEFLTYFQNEAQLEKSRLLSDRFSAERPKGSFSTLEIQRTEQGDSAMYLCASTLQRDTEAFFGQGTRLTVV.